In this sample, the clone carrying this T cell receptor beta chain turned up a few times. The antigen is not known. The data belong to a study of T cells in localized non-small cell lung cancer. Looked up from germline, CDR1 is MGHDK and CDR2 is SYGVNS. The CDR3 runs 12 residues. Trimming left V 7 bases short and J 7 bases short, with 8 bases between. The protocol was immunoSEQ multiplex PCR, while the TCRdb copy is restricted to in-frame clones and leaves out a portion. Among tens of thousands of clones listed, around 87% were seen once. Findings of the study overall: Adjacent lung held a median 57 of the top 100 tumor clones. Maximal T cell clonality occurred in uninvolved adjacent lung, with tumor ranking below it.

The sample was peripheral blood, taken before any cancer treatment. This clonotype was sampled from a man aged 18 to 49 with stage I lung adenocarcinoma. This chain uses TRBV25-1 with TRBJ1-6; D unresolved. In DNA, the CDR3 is TGTGCCAGCAAAGGGCCCAATTCACCCCTCCACTTT. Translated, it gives CASKGPNSPLHF.